This T cell receptor beta chain was found in a study of CD8 T cells in Susac syndrome. CD8+ and CD4+ T cells from blood underwent TCR beta sequencing, which was carried out in a high-throughput format. The recently defined diagnostic criteria for definite or probable disease were met by the Susac syndrome patients. Random hexamers were used to reverse transcribe the RNA input (about 0.45 to 1 ug). Amplification of the TCR beta CDR3 was carried out by immunoSEQ multiplex PCR, which spanned a total of 54 Vbeta and 13 Jbeta segments. TCRdb redid the calling of the immunoSEQ multiplex PCR reads with MiXCR, one entry per CDR3 protein. This sample has roughly 150,000 distinct CDR3 sequences, with almost 96% found just once. This clonotype was seen a single time. CDR3 length: 16 residues. Germline loops: CDR1 SGHRS, CDR2 YFSETQ. The V and J ends lost 0 bases and 4 bases respectively, with 14 bases between them.

The chain couples TRBV5-1 to TRBJ2-1, with D perhaps matching TRBD2 (5 bases). The material sequenced was CD4+ T cells from PBMCs. The clonotype originates from a human donor with Susac syndrome. In nucleotides, the CDR3 is TGCGCCAGCAGCTTGGGGGCTATGGGAGTATACAATGAGCAGTTCTTC. It codes for CASSLGAMGVYNEQFF. The full variable domain, its missing parts supplied by reference TRBV5-1 and TRBJ2-1, is KAGVTQTPRYLIKTRGQQVTLSCSPISGHRSVSWYQQTPGQGLQFLFEYFSETQRNKGNFPGRFSGRQFSNSRSEMNVSTLELGDSALYLCASSLGAMGVYNEQFFGPGTRLTVL.